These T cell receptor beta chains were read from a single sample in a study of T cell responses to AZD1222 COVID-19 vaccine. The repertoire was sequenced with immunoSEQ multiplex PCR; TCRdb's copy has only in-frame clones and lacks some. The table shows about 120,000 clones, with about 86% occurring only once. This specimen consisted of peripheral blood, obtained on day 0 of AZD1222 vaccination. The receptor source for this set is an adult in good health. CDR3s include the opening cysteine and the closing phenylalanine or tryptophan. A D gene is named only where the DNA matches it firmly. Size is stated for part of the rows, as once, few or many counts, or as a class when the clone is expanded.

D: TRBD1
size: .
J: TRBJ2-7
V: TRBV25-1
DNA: TGTGCCAGCAGTGGACAGGGGAAAAAATACGAGCAGTACTTC
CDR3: CASSGQGKKYEQYF

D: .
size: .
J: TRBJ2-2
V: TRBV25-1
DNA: TGTGCCAGCAGTGAGAGCCCAACCGCGAACACCGGGGAGCTGTTTTTT
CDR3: CASSESPTANTGELFF

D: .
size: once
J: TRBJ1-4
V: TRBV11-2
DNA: TGTGCCAGCAGCTTGAGACAGGACCCTATCGAAAAACTGTTTTTT
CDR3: CASSLRQDPIEKLFF

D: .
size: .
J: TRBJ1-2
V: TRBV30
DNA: TGTGCCTGGAGTAAACCCTATGGCTACACCTTC
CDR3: CAWSKPYGYTF

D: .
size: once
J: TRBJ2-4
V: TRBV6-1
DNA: TGTGCCAGCAGGACCCAGGGTCTAGCCAAAAACATTCAGTACTTC
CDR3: CASRTQGLAKNIQYF

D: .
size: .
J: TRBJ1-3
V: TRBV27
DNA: TGTGCCAGCAGTCGGGGGCAATCAGGAAACACCATATATTTT
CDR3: CASSRGQSGNTIYF

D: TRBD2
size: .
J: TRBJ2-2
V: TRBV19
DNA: TGTGCCAGTAGTATAGGGACTAGCCCAAACACCGGGGAGCTGTTTTTT
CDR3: CASSIGTSPNTGELFF

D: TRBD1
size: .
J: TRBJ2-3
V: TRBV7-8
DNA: TGTGCCAGCACCAATTCAGGGGGCCACACAGATACGCAGTATTTT
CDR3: CASTNSGGHTDTQYF

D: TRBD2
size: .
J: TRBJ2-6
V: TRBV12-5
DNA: TGTGCTAGTGGTTTGGAGCAGGGGGCGGAACACGGGACTAGCGATCGCTCTGGGGCCAACGTCCTGACTTTC
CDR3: CASGLEQGAEHGTSDRSGANVLTF

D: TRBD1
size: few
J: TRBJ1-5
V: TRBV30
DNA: TGTGCCTGGAGCACAGGGGGCGGGAGTCAGCCCCAGCATTTT
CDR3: CAWSTGGGSQPQHF

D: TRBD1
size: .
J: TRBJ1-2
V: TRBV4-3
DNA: TGCGCCAGCAGCCAAGATGGAGGGGGCATGTATGGCTACACCTTC
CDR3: CASSQDGGGMYGYTF

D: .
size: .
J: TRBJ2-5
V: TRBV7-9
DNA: TGTGCCAGCAGCTTAAATCAGGAGACCCAGTACTTC
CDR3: CASSLNQETQYF

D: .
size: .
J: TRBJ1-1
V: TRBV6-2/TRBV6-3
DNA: TGTGCCAGCAGTTACAGGTCCGGGGCGGGGAACACTGAAGCTTTCTTT
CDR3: CASSYRSGAGNTEAFF

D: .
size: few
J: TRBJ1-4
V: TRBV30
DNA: TGTGCCTGGAGTCGGGGGGATCGGGAAAAACTGTTTTTT
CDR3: CAWSRGDREKLFF

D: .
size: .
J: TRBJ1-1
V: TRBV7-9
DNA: TGTGCCAGCAGCGCCCAGGGGAACACTGAAGCTTTCTTT
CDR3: CASSAQGNTEAFF

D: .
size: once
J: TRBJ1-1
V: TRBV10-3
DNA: TGTGCCATCAGTGAGGCCGGTACAGGGCCAACAGGGAACACTGAAGCTTTCTTT
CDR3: CAISEAGTGPTGNTEAFF

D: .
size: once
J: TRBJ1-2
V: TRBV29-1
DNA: TGCAGCGTTGAAGATTTCCCCACGGTTCAGGGTGCCACGTCTTATGGCTACACCTTC
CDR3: CSVEDFPTVQGATSYGYTF

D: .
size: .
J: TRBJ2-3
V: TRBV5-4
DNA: TGTGCCAGCAGCTTGGCGTCACTAGCTAGCACAGATACGCAGTATTTT
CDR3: CASSLASLASTDTQYF

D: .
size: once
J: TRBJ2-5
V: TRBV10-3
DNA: TGTGCCATCAGTGAGTCTCAGCGAACGGAGACCCAGTACTTC
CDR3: CAISESQRTETQYF

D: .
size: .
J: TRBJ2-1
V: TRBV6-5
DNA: TGTGCCAGCAGTTACCAACTCCCTTACAATGAGCAGTTCTTC
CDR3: CASSYQLPYNEQFF

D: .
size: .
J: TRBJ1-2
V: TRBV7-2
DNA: TGTGCCAGCAGCTTAAATGCCGAACCGTGGTATGGCTACACCTTC
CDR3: CASSLNAEPWYGYTF

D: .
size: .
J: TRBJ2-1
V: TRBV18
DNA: TGTGCCAGCTCTCCTCAGCGGAGCTCCTACAATGAGCAGTTCTTC
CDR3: CASSPQRSSYNEQFF

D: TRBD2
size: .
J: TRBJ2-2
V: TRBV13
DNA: TGTGCCAGCAGCTCCCAGCGGGGGGGCCTTAATTTCCCCGGGGAGCTGTTTTTT
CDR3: CASSSQRGGLNFPGELFF

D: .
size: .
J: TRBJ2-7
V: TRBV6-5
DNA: TGTGCCAGCAGTTACTCGACGGGCAGGGGTGGGTACGAGCAGTACTTC
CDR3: CASSYSTGRGGYEQYF

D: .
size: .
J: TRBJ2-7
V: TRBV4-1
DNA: TGCGCCAGCAGCCAAGATCAGTTCTACGAGCAGTACTTC
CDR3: CASSQDQFYEQYF

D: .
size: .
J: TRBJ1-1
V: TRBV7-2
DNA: TGTGCCAGCAGCAAGACAAACATGAACACTGAAGCTTTCTTT
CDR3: CASSKTNMNTEAFF

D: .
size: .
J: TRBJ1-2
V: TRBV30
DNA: TGTGCCTGGAGTCTCGGATATGGCTACACCTTC
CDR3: CAWSLGYGYTF

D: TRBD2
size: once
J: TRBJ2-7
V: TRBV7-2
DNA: TGTGCCAGCAGAGATTTAGCGGGCTCTGGTACTTTCTCCTACGAGCAGTACTTC
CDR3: CASRDLAGSGTFSYEQYF

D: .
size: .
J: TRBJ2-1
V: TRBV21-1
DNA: TGTGCCAGCGGACCCACATCGAGCGTGCGGGTCTATGAGCAGTTCTTC
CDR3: CASGPTSSVRVYEQFF

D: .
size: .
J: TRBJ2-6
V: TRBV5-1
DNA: TGCGCCAGCAGGGGGGGGGCCAACGTCCTGACTTTC
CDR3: CASRGGANVLTF

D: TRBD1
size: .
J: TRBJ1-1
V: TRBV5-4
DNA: TGTGCCAGCAGCTCTACAGGGGGTCCGGTCACTGAAGCTTTCTTT
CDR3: CASSSTGGPVTEAFF

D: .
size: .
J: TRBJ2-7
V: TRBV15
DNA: TGTGCCACCAGCAGAGATAAGCAGGCAGAGGAGTACTTC
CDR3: CATSRDKQAEEYF

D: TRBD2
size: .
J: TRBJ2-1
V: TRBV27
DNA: TGTGCCAGCAGTTTATCGGTCTCGACTAGCGCCTACAATGAGCAGTTCTTC
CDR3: CASSLSVSTSAYNEQFF

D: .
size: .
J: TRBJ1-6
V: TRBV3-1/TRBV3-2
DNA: TGTGCCAGCAGCCAAGGGGGGACCATTCATTCACCCCTCCACTTT
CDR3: CASSQGGTIHSPLHF

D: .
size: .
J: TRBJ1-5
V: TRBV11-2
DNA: TGTGCCAGCAGCTTAGGCAGGGTGAGCAATCAGCCCCAGCATTTT
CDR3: CASSLGRVSNQPQHF

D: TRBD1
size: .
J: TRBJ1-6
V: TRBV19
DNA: TGTGCCAGTAGTTCTCGGACAGGGAAAACCTATAATTCACCCCTCCACTTT
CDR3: CASSSRTGKTYNSPLHF

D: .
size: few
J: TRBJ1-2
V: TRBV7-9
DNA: TGTGCCAGCAGCCTACAGGGACCGTATGGCTACACCTTC
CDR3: CASSLQGPYGYTF

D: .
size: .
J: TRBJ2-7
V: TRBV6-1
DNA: TGTGCCAGCAGTGAGAAGGGCTACGAGCAGTACTTC
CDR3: CASSEKGYEQYF

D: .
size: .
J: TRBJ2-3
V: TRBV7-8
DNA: TGTGCCAGCAGCTCTCCGGGACCCGAAACAGATACGCAGTATTTT
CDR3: CASSSPGPETDTQYF

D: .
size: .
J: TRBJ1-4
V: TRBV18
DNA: TGTGCCAGCTCACCAGGGAAGGTCAACTCGCCAACTAATGAAAAACTGTTTTTT
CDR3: CASSPGKVNSPTNEKLFF

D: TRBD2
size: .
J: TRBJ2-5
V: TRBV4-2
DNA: TGTGCCAGCAGCCAGGACCCTAGCGGGGGTCTGTTAGAGACCCAGTACTTC
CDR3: CASSQDPSGGLLETQYF

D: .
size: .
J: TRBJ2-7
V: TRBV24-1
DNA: TGTGCCACCAGTGGAGACTACGAGCAGTACTTC
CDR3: CATSGDYEQYF

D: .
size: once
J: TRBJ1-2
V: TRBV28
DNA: TGTGCCACCCCGGGACCGCTTAACTATGGCTACACCTTC
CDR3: CATPGPLNYGYTF

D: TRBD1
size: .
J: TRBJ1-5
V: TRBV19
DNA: TGTGCCAGTAGTGACGACAGGGGTCAGCCCCAGCATTTT
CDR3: CASSDDRGQPQHF

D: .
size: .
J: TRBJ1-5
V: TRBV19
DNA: TGTGCCAGTAGTACCTTATATAAGGGGGTCCAGCCCCAGCATTTT
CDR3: CASSTLYKGVQPQHF

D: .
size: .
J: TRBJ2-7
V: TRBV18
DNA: TGTGCCAGCTCGCCCTCCAGGGATTCTCGAGGGGAGCAGTACTTC
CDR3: CASSPSRDSRGEQYF

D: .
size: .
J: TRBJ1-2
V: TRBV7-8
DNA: TGTGCCAGCAGCTTAGTAGAGACCCCTGTCTATGGCTACACCTTC
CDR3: CASSLVETPVYGYTF

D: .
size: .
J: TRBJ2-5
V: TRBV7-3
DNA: TGTGCCAGCAGCTTAAACCGGCAAGAGACCCAGTACTTC
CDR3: CASSLNRQETQYF

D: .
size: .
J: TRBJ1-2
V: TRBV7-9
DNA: TGTGCCAGCAGCTTACAGGGTGCCGACTATGGCTACACCTTC
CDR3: CASSLQGADYGYTF

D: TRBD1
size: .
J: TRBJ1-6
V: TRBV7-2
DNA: TGTGCCAGCAGCTTAGCGTTGGCAGGGGGTTGGTCACCCCTCCACTTT
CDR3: CASSLALAGGWSPLHF

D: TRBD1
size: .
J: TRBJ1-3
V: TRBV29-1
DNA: TGCAGCGGCACAGGGGATGGAAACACCATATATTTT
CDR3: CSGTGDGNTIYF

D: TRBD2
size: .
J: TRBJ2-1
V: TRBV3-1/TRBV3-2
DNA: TGTGCCAGCAGCCAAGATGAAGCGGGGGGTCCCATGGAGCAGTTCTTC
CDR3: CASSQDEAGGPMEQFF